A few counts support the clone carrying this T cell receptor (beta chain). This record comes from a study of human T cells and chemical hapten exposure. Study summary: DPC at 2% was the sensitizing agent, placed on around 2 cm by around 2 cm of upper inner arm skin.

The V and J ends lost 1 base and 0 bases, in that order; junction bases with no gene match: 2. Germline assignment: CDR1 LNHNV and CDR2 YYDKDF (reference sequence). CDR3 length: 15 amino acids. In the library, unique molecular identifiers were attached to individual cDNA molecules. TCRdb called the RACE reads again in MiXCR, with one record for every CDR3 protein. The sample has some 170,000 distinct CDR3 sequences, 20% to 25% seen once; the top ten hold over 6.5%. Stated time point: patch test 1, 2 weeks after DPC sensitization. Treatment: therapeutic diphenylcyclopropenone sensitization with weekly scalp DPC. Donation of samples came from alopecia patients who were 18 to 70 years old and suitable for DPC.

The V gene is TRBV15, the J gene TRBJ2-7; 8 bases fit TRBD2. The sequencing here drew on whole blood, taken in connection with sensitization to the hapten diphenylcyclopropenone (DPC). The source of this sequence is a woman aged 45-59 years with alopecia areata. Some clones in this sample may be carry-over from other donors' samples. CDR3 sequence (DNA): TGTGCCACCAGCAGAGCGGGGGGGAGCTCCTACGAGCAGTACTTC. Translation gives CATSRAGGSSYEQYF.